These 14 T cell receptor beta chains were all obtained from the same sample, sequenced in a study of radiotherapy plus CTLA-4 blockade in lung cancer. Sequencing was performed with immunoSEQ multiplex PCR; in TCRdb, only in-frame clones are kept and a portion is missing. The sample lists around 95,000 clones, 83% occurring once. This sample comprised peripheral blood, obtained from a patient treated with radiotherapy plus ipilimumab. The receptors were gathered from a human donor with non-small cell lung cancer who had stable disease on radiotherapy plus ipilimumab.

The chain uses TRBV7-6 and TRBJ2-1, with a possible D match to TRBD1 (5 bases). V dropped 6 bases and J dropped 5 bases, with 14 bases sitting between them. Germline CDR1 is SGHVS and CDR2 is FNYEAQ. The CDR3 covers 14 residues. CDR3 in DNA: TGTGCCAGCAGATTGGCAGGGCCAAACAATGAGCAGTTCTTC. Its protein is CASRLAGPNNEQFF.

In its sample, this clone was seen once. The gene calls are TRBV27 and TRBJ2-7, with TRBD2 identical over 8 bases. This CDR3 region has 13 residues. Trimming removed 6 bases from V and 2 bases from J; junction bases left unmatched: 3. Germline values: CDR1 MNHEY, CDR2 SMNVEV (reference sequence). The CDR3 region is CASSRSGTYEQYF. The CDR3 region has the DNA TGTGCCAGCAGCCGTAGCGGGACCTACGAGCAGTACTTC.

This clone has a single count. The chain carries TRBV29-1 and TRBJ2-7, with D possibly called TRBD1 or TRBD2 (5 bases each). V lost 7 bases to trimming and J lost 7 bases, with 17 bases between them. The germline CDR1 and CDR2 sequences are SQVTM and ANQGSEA. The CDR3 has 12 residues. The CDR3, as DNA: TGCAGCGCCGGGGCAGGAGCTATTGAGCAGTACTTC. It codes for CSAGAGAIEQYF.

The chain employs TRBV5-1 and TRBJ1-2, with 10 nucleotides matching TRBD1. Germline trimming cut 4 bases from V and 4 bases from J; bases unmatched to any gene: 7. Germline V gives CDR1 SGHRS, CDR2 YFSETQ. This CDR3 is 15 amino acids long. The CDR3 bases are TGCGCCAGCAGCCTAGATCGGGACAGGGGCTATGGCTACACCTTC. It specifies CASSLDRDRGYGYTF.

This clone came up once. The chain carries TRBV5-1 and TRBJ2-3; TRBD2 matches 11 bases. Germline V CDR1 and CDR2: SGHRS, YFSETQ. This CDR3 is 18 amino acids long. V trimming: 0 bases; J trimming: 0 bases; junction bases outside the gene matches: 6. The CDR3 region is CASSLGLAGGTSTDTQYF. Here the CDR3 DNA reads TGCGCCAGCAGCTTGGGGCTAGCGGGGGGCACTAGCACAGATACGCAGTATTTT.

The rearrangement uses TRBV27 and TRBJ2-3, with D possibly matching TRBD2 (6 bases). Germline V gene lookup returns CDR1 MNHEY and CDR2 SMNVEV (reference sequence). With 6 bases removed from V and 0 bases from J, the gap between germline ends came to 19 bases. The CDR3 runs to 17 residues. CDR3 bases: TGTGCCAGCAGCTCTCCGGGACTCCCTGCTAGCACAGATACGCAGTATTTT. It encodes CASSSPGLPASTDTQYF.

The rearrangement joins TRBV10-3 to TRBJ2-7; 9 nucleotides agree with TRBD1. The length of the CDR3 is 16 residues. V dropped 2 bases and J dropped 1; count of bases not matched to a gene: 6. Germline assignment: CDR1 ENHRY and CDR2 SYGVKD. CDR3 region: CAISEPGQGGSYEQYF. The CDR3 bases are TGTGCCATCAGTGAGCCGGGACAGGGAGGTTCCTACGAGCAGTACTTC.

The count of this clone is one. V and J are TRBV6-4 and TRBJ1-1, with TRBD1 identical over 8 bases. Germline lookup yields CDR1 MRHNA and CDR2 SNTAGT. V shed 5 bases and J 4 bases; nucleotides not matched to a gene: 3. This CDR3 is built from 13 residues. CDR3 bases: TGTGCCAGCAGTCGGACAGGGAGCACTGAAGCTTTCTTT. Protein sequence: CASSRTGSTEAFF.

This clone has a single count. The V gene is TRBV6-6, the J gene TRBJ1-5; D call uncertain. V was cut by 8 bases and J by 0 bases, with 5 bases left in between. The CDR3 totals 12 residues. The germline V gene has CDR1 MNHNY and CDR2 SVGAGI (reference sequence). CDR3 in amino acids: CASVDSNQPQHF. The DNA for the CDR3 is TGTGCCAGCGTTGATAGCAATCAGCCCCAGCATTTT.

The chain links TRBV11-2 to TRBJ2-1; no clear D gene. This CDR3 comprises 12 residues. Trimming removed 5 bases at V and 2 bases at J, with 4 bases between. Germline values: CDR1 SGHAT, CDR2 FQNNGV. The CDR3 loop is CASSPTYNEQFF. In DNA form, the CDR3 reads TGTGCCAGCAGCCCCACCTACAATGAGCAGTTCTTC.

This clone was picked up one time. The chain has TRBV7-2 and TRBJ2-1, with 11 nucleotides matching TRBD2. Trimming removed 8 bases from V and 7 bases from J; junction bases left unmatched: 7. Germline V gene data show CDR1 as SGHTA and CDR2 as FQGNSA. The CDR3 runs to 14 residues. The CDR3 here is CASGTLAGGNEQFF. The CDR3, as DNA: TGTGCCAGCGGGACTCTAGCGGGAGGTAATGAGCAGTTCTTC.

The genes are TRBV7-9 and TRBJ1-3, with 7 bases fitting TRBD1. The CDR3 sequence is 15 residues long. Germline values: CDR1 SEHNR, CDR2 FQNEAQ (reference sequence). Trimming at V came to 5 bases and at J to 3 bases, leaving 7 bases not matched to a gene. The CDR3 sequence: CASSHEQGNGNTIYF. CDR3 sequence (DNA): TGTGCCAGCAGCCACGAACAGGGGAATGGAAACACCATATATTTT.

The V call is TRBV6-1, the J call TRBJ1-6; 7 positions agree with TRBD1. Per the germline V gene, CDR1 is MNHNS and CDR2 is SASEGT. The CDR3 is 15 amino acids. J gave up 9 bases and V 4 bases, and 9 bases lay outside the gene matches. The CDR3 here is CASSAQTGRGSPLHF. The DNA for the CDR3 is TGTGCCAGCAGTGCCCAGACAGGGAGAGGTTCACCCCTCCACTTT.

This clone was found a few times. The chain combines TRBV29-1 with TRBJ2-3; D gene uncertain. Deletions cut 4 bases from V and 5 bases from J, with 4 bases between. Germline CDR1 reads SQVTM; CDR2 reads ANQGSEA. This CDR3 is 10 amino acids long. CDR3 sequence reads: CSVAGDTQYF. CDR3 sequence (DNA): TGCAGCGTTGCGGGAGATACGCAGTATTTT.